This T cell receptor beta chain stems from a study of blood T cells in healthy people across ages (dated by TCRdb to 2015 to 2017). About the investigation overall: In model experiments, roughly one uniquely barcoded TCR beta cDNA molecule per two T cells was captured by template switching. The study measured age-related changes in TCR beta repertoire diversity using deep sequencing normalized with unique cDNA molecular identifiers. The donors were divided into four age groups: young (average around 17 years), middle-aged (around 41), aged (approximately 62) and long-lived (around 87). To avoid experimental bias, donors of different ages were randomly spread across the sequencing lanes. The study analyzed two additional independent replicas of 1 million unique cDNA reads from the same blood draw for two donors, one aged 18 to 29 and one aged 80 or older.

Here is what the overall study found, with its caveats: The long-lived group showed more naive CD4+ T cells, fewer expanded clones and increased TCR diversity than the aged group, suggesting age selection. As age increased, observed TCR beta diversity per million T cells dropped in a roughly linear way, and a significant reduction was already evident by age 40. Since profiling was done on bulk unsorted PBMCs, naive and antigen-experienced compartments could not be conclusively compared. Because the CMV infection status of the donors was unknown, age-related changes in expanded clonotypes may potentially have been confounded. Estimates of total diversity based on one million sequenced T cells were considered lower bounds and underestimates. There was a strong correlation between observed TCR beta diversity and the percentage of naive T cells measured by flow cytometry.

From the cysteine up to the phenylalanine, the CDR3 has a length of 12 residues. The only DNA kept is the CDR3, 36 bases in frame from the first base. In the germline V gene, CDR1 corresponds to SQVTM and CDR2 to ANQGSEA. V loses 3 bases of germline sequence and J loses 10 bases, and the interval between the two ends is 13 bases. To prepare the library, 5' RACE was applied. A second about 7 to 11 cycle PCR used a sample-barcoded 5' primer and a J-beta primer mix. Each TCR beta cDNA molecule received a unique molecular identifier from a template-switch 5' adaptor carrying 12 random nucleotides. Each sample yielded at least 2.5 million CDR3-containing paired-end reads. First-strand cDNA synthesis was performed from all RNA using the Mint cDNA synthesis kit, with priming by a TRBC-specific oligonucleotide. Following uracil-DNA glycosylase treatment, all cDNA underwent a first 18-cycle PCR with the universal primers M1SS and BC2_uni_R. The authors' pipeline ran thus. Each sample was normalized by randomly selecting 1 million high-quality reads, each carrying a distinct molecular identifier. Instead of being binned into consensus sequences, reads that shared molecular identifiers were thrown out. MiTCR, with a Q25 quality threshold and the strictest error-elimination algorithm, was used for CDR3 identification, clonotype clustering and error correction. A nonparametric unseen species model using Euler transformation provided a lower-bound estimate of total TCR beta diversity. TCRdb trimmed the raw reads at Q25, called clones with MiXCR and kept productive beta chains. All rows with the same CDR3 protein become a single entry with the most common DNA and genes. The V and J calls were determined by TCRdb, not by the authors. This sample holds 1.8 million or so distinct CDR3 sequences; about two fifths were observed only once. Under 30% of the sample is held by the ten biggest clonotypes.

The approximately 40 donors, aged roughly 6 to 90 years, were systemically healthy Caucasian individuals from Russia. About 9.1 milliliters of peripheral blood were collected from each donor into EDTA-treated Vacutainer tubes. PBMCs were isolated by Ficoll-Paque density-gradient centrifugation, with at least 7 million obtained per sample. Trizol reagent was used to extract total RNA from PBMCs, with at least 5.5 micrograms per sample. For every donor, flow cytometry on a PBMC aliquot measured the percentage of naive CD45RAhigh/CD27high T cells. Of note for this clonotype: No antigen is known for it. No base qualities exist here, and no much larger clone lies one base off it.

In this chain, TRBV29-1 is recombined with TRBJ2-1; TRBD1 is perhaps the D gene, given 6 matching bases. This TCR was sampled from a human donor in good health. The sample consisted of blood. The CDR3 is CSVDNRVGEQFF. The DNA reads TGCAGCGTTGATAACAGGGTGGGAGAGCAGTTCTTC.